The subject of this entry is one T cell receptor (beta chain). Here immunoSEQ multiplex PCR was the method, and the copy in TCRdb shows in-frame clones only, minus some. This sample carries about 8,500 clones, nearly 90% of them seen once, and the ten largest clones take 10%. The record originates from a study of T cell changes during pregnancy in multiple sclerosis. Per the germline V gene, CDR1 is MNHNS and CDR2 is SASEGT. The length of the CDR3 is 15 residues. Trimming cost V 6 bases and J 5 bases; bases outside gene matches: 7. The receptor comes from a female donor in good health, enrolled as a control in a pregnancy study. The chain links TRBV6-1 to TRBJ1-5; 10 bases map to TRBD1. This specimen was CD8+ T cells from peripheral blood mononuclear cells, taken in the first trimester of pregnancy. In nucleotides, the CDR3 is TGTGCCAGCAGAGACAGGGGGCCCTCCTATCAGCCCCAGCATTTT. Protein sequence: CASRDRGPSYQPQHF.